The TCR beta chain under discussion was sequenced for a study of blood T cell repertoires in COVID-19. Study-wide background: Spain, Italy and the United States supplied samples that represented acute and convalescent COVID-19. Sources were T cells, B-cell-depleted T cells, or PBMCs; the material itself was cDNA or gDNA.

Enrolled during active infection, Seattle patients were then followed longitudinally. Trimming took 7 bases from V and 0 from J; bases not matched to a gene: 10. Germline V CDR1 and CDR2: MNHEY, SMNVEV (reference sequence). CDR3 size: 17 residues. Clones were sequenced by immunoSEQ multiplex PCR, and TCRdb holds only the in-frame ones, with some missing. Altogether under 300,000 clones are present, approximately 91% being singletons, with the ten largest covering 0.83%. Sequenced: peripheral blood. The chain carries TRBV27 and TRBJ2-7, with 12 positions matching TRBD2. The clonotype originates from a young man with COVID-19, enrolled during active disease. The DNA for the CDR3 is TGTGCCAGCACGGGACTAGCGGGCGACTCCCTCTCCTACGAGCAGTACTTC. Residues: CASTGLAGDSLSYEQYF.